A selection of T cell receptor beta chains follows, all from one sample in a study of blood T cell repertoires in COVID-19. The repertoire was sequenced with immunoSEQ multiplex PCR; TCRdb's copy has only in-frame clones and lacks some. The table shows about 180,000 clones, with over 70% occurring only once. The material sequenced was peripheral blood. The receptor source for this set is a woman between 40 and 55 years old with COVID-19, enrolled during active disease. Each CDR3 is given with its conserved first and last residue. Fields, in order: CDR3 DNA, CDR3 protein, D gene, clone size, V gene, J gene. The D gene is left open where the match is weak. Size is stated for part of the rows, as once, few or many counts, or as a class when the clone is expanded.

TGTGCCAGCAGCTTAGGGGCGAACTATGGCTACACCTTC	CASSLGANYGYTF	.	once	TRBV7-2	TRBJ1-2
TGTGCCAGCAGCTTAGCGGAAGGCAGGGGAAGCACCTTC	CASSLAEGRGSTF	.	.	TRBV7-9	TRBJ1-2
TGTGCCAGCAGCTCCCGGGAGGGACCCTTAAATTCACCCCTCCACTTT	CASSSREGPLNSPLHF	.	.	TRBV13	TRBJ1-6
TGTGCCAGCAGTGGGAGGACAGGGAGGACTGAAGCTTTCTTT	CASSGRTGRTEAFF	TRBD1	.	TRBV2	TRBJ1-1
TGTGCCAGCGCCCCCGGACACGCGAACACCGGGGAGCTGTTTTTT	CASAPGHANTGELFF	.	.	TRBV6-6	TRBJ2-2
TGTGCCAGCAGCCAAACACATGGCTACACCTTC	CASSQTHGYTF	.	.	TRBV3-1/TRBV3-2	TRBJ1-2
TGTGCCAGCAGCCCCACAGGGAACACCGGGGAGCTGTTTTTT	CASSPTGNTGELFF	.	.	TRBV11-3	TRBJ2-2
TGTGCCAGCAGCCAATCCAGGAATAGCAATCAGCCCCAGCATTTT	CASSQSRNSNQPQHF	.	.	TRBV16	TRBJ1-5
TGTGCCACCAGTGATAGCGGGGTCTACAATGAGCAGTTCTTC	CATSDSGVYNEQFF	TRBD2	.	TRBV24-1	TRBJ2-1
TGCGCCAGCAGCTTTATTGGCGGGGGTTCCGAGACCCAGTACTTC	CASSFIGGGSETQYF	TRBD2	.	TRBV5-1	TRBJ2-5
TGTGCCAGCGGGGGACAGGGGCGGGGTGGCTACACCTTC	CASGGQGRGGYTF	TRBD1	.	TRBV6-5	TRBJ1-2
TGTGCCAGTAGTACCCGCCGCCCAGGGGCGCACACTGAAGCTTTCTTT	CASSTRRPGAHTEAFF	.	.	TRBV19	TRBJ1-1
TGTGCCAGTAAATCACAGGATAGTCCCACCGGGGAGCTGTTTTTT	CASKSQDSPTGELFF	.	.	TRBV19	TRBJ2-2
TGTGCCAGCAGTTACTCGAAGGTGCGGTACGAGCAGTACTTC	CASSYSKVRYEQYF	.	.	TRBV6-5	TRBJ2-7
TGCGCCAGCCAGAGGACAGGCGAGGGTGAAAAACTGTTTTTT	CASQRTGEGEKLFF	TRBD1	few	TRBV5-1	TRBJ1-4
TGTGCCAGCAGCGGAACTGGTTCCTACGAGCAGTACTTC	CASSGTGSYEQYF	.	.	TRBV9	TRBJ2-7
TGTGCCAGCAACCCACGAACTAGCGGTTCCGGGGAGCTGTTTTTT	CASNPRTSGSGELFF	TRBD2	few	TRBV6-5	TRBJ2-2
TGTGCCAGCAGTGAAGCCGCAGGCTCTTTTATGCGAGGCTACACCTTC	CASSEAAGSFMRGYTF	.	.	TRBV6-1	TRBJ1-2
TGTGCCACCAGTGATGACGACTGGGCAGATACGCAGTATTTT	CATSDDDWADTQYF	.	.	TRBV24-1	TRBJ2-3
TGTGCCAGCAGTTTATGGGGCCCCGGCACAGGGTCGGAGCAGTACTTC	CASSLWGPGTGSEQYF	.	.	TRBV28	TRBJ2-7
TGTGCCAGCAGCCAAGATTTACAGGGAAGTAACTATGGCTACACCTTC	CASSQDLQGSNYGYTF	.	once	TRBV4-2	TRBJ1-2
TGCGCCAGCAGCTCGAGGGCGGGAGCCCAAGAGACCCAGTACTTC	CASSSRAGAQETQYF	TRBD2	.	TRBV5-1	TRBJ2-5
TGTGCCAGCAGCGTAGGGAGGGGCACCCACGAGCAGTACTTC	CASSVGRGTHEQYF	.	few	TRBV9	TRBJ2-7
TGTGCCAGCAGCCTTGGGACAGGGATTGAAGCTTTCTTT	CASSLGTGIEAFF	TRBD1	.	TRBV14	TRBJ1-1
TGTGCCAGCAGTCCCGACCGCACCGCGGCCCCGGGAACCCAGTACTTC	CASSPDRTAAPGTQYF	.	once	TRBV25-1	TRBJ2-5
TGTGCCAGCGCGGAATCTTGGGGGGGTCAGCCCCAGCATTTT	CASAESWGGQPQHF	.	.	TRBV9	TRBJ1-5
TGTGCCAGCTCACCGGGGGACAGGGGAAACACCATATATTTT	CASSPGDRGNTIYF	TRBD1	.	TRBV18	TRBJ1-3
TGTGCCAGTATCACCAGGGGCTCGGACACTGAAGCTTTCTTT	CASITRGSDTEAFF	.	.	TRBV19	TRBJ1-1
TGCAGTGCTAGCGGGGACAGGAACACCTTC	CSASGDRNTF	TRBD1	.	TRBV20-1	TRBJ1-2
TGTGCCAGCAGCTTCGGTCCTCGCACAGATACGCAGTATTTT	CASSFGPRTDTQYF	.	once	TRBV7-2	TRBJ2-3
TGTGCCAGCAGCTTAATGCGGGAGCAGTTCTTC	CASSLMREQFF	.	.	TRBV7-9	TRBJ2-1
TGTGCCAGCAGTGGCGACAGCTCCTACAATGAGCAGTTCTTC	CASSGDSSYNEQFF	.	.	TRBV9	TRBJ2-1
TGTGCCAGCAGTTTGGGACTAGCGGGAGGGATAGATACGCAGTATTTT	CASSLGLAGGIDTQYF	TRBD2	few	TRBV27	TRBJ2-3
TGTGCCAGCACACCCGGACAGTCAAATTCACCCCTCCACTTT	CASTPGQSNSPLHF	.	once	TRBV27	TRBJ1-6
TGTGCCAGCCTTGCACAGAGCACCATATATTTT	CASLAQSTIYF	.	.	TRBV2	TRBJ1-3
TGCGCCAGCAGCCAAACAGGGAGGGGGAACTATGGCTACACCTTC	CASSQTGRGNYGYTF	.	.	TRBV4-1	TRBJ1-2
TGCGCCAGCAGCTTGAGCGGGGCAGATACGCAGTATTTT	CASSLSGADTQYF	TRBD2	few	TRBV5-1	TRBJ2-3